This TCR beta chain comes out of a study of blood T cell repertoires in COVID-19. About the research overall: Samples representing acute and convalescent COVID-19 were sourced from the United States, Italy and Spain. In each case, the material was cDNA or gDNA derived from T cells, B-cell-depleted T cells, or PBMCs.

This clone appeared a single time. During active infection, Seattle patients enrolled and were then monitored through disease. In the authors' methods: Reference gene primers were amplified, and this amplification served to estimate nucleated cell counts. Clones were read by immunoSEQ multiplex PCR, and TCRdb kept only the in-frame ones, dropping some. D and trimming were read from the DNA, whereas the V and J calls and clone size are those reported in that table. The data show about 94,000 clones, 75% to 80% seen once. CDR1 and CDR2 (germline): SGHDT, YYEEEE. Trimming took 0 bases from V and 0 from J; bases not matched to a gene: 8. This CDR3 has 18 amino acids.

The V call is TRBV5-6, the J call TRBJ2-2; 7 bases line up with TRBD2. This TCR came from a man in his 70s with COVID-19, enrolled during active disease. The sequencing sample was made of peripheral blood. CDR3 coding DNA: TGTGCCAGCAGCTTGGGACTAGCTGGAATCGCGAACACCGGGGAGCTGTTTTTT. This codes for CASSLGLAGIANTGELFF.